Sequencing of this T cell receptor beta chain was carried out in a study of liver allograft versus peripheral blood T cells. Study information: Transplanted livers and recipients' peripheral blood had their T cell receptor repertoires compared.

This CDR3 comprises 14 residues. V was pared by 6 bases and J by 4 bases, with 15 bases between. TCRdb independently ran MiXCR on the reads; one entry per CDR3 protein. The table shows approximately 7,600 distinct CDR3 sequences, with about a sixth occurring only once. This clonotype was recorded at least ten times. The chain combines TRBV12-3 or TRBV12-4 with TRBJ1-2; D may be TRBD1 (6 bases). The sequence came from a human patient who had a liver transplant. Certain T cells may be donor cells from the graft. The CDR3 DNA is TGTGCCAGCAGACCCAACAGGGAAGGCTATGGCTACACCTTC. This translates into CASRPNREGYGYTF.